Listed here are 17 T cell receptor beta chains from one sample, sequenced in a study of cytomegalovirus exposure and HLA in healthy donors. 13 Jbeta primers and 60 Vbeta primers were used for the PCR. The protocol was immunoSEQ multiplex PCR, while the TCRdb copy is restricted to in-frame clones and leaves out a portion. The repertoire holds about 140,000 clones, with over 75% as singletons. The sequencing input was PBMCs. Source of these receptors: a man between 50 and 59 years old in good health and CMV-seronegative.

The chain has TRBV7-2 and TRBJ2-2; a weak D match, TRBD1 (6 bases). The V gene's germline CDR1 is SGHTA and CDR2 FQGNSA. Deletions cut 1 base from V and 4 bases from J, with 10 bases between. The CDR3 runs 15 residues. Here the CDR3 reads CASSLVDRSTGELFF. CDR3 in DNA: TGTGCCAGCAGCTTAGTAGACAGGAGCACCGGGGAGCTGTTTTTT.

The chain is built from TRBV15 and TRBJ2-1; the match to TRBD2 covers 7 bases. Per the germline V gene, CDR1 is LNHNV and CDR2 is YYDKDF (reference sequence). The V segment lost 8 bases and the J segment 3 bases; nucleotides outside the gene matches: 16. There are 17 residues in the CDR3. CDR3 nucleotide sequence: TGTGCCACCTCGACGGCCGGACTAGTGGAAAACTACAATGAGCAGTTCTTC. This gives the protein CATSTAGLVENYNEQFF.

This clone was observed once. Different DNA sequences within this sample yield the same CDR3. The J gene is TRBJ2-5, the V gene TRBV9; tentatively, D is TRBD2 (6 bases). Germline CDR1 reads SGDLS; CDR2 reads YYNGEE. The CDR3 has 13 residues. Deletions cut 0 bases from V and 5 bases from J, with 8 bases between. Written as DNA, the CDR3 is TGTGCCAGCAGCGTAGCCCGGGAGGAGACCCAGTACTTC. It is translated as CASSVAREETQYF.

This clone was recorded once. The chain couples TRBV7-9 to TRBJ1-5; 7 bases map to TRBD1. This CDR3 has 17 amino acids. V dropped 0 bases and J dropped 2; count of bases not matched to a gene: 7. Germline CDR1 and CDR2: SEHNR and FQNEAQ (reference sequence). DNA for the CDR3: TGTGCCAGCAGCTTAGCAGGGGGCGATTACGGCAATCAGCCCCAGCATTTT. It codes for CASSLAGGDYGNQPQHF. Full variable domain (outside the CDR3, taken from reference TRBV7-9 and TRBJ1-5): DTGVSQNPRHKITKRGQNVTFRCDPISEHNRLYWYRQTLGQGPEFLTYFQNEAQLEKSRLLSDRFSAERPKGSFSTLEIQRTEQGDSAMYLCASSLAGGDYGNQPQHFGDGTRLSIL.

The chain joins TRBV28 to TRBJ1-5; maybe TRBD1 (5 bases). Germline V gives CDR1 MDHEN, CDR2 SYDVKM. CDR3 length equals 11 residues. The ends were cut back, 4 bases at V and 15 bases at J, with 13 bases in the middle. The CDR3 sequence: CASSSQARGHF. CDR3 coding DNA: TGTGCCAGCAGTTCACAGGCGAGAGGGCATTTT. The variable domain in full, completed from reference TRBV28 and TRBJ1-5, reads DVKVTQSSRYLVKRTGEKVFLECVQDMDHENMFWYRQDPGLGLRLIYFSYDVKMKEKGDIPEGYSVSREKKERFSLILESASTNQTSMYLCASSSQARGHFGDGTRLSIL.

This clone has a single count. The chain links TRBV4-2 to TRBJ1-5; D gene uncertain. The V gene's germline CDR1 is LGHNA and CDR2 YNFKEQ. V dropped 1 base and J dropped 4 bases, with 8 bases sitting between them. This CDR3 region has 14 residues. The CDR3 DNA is TGTGCCAGCAGCCAAGCTTCAACTAATCAGCCCCAGCATTTT. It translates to CASSQASTNQPQHF.

This CDR3 is CSASRGAQHF. DNA for the CDR3: TGCAGTGCTTCCCGGGGTGCCCAGCATTTT. J is TRBJ1-5 and V is TRBV20-1; D remains ambiguous. V lost 5 bases, J lost 11 bases, and 10 bases lay in between. The CDR3 is made up of 10 amino acids. CDR1 is DFQATT, CDR2 SNEGSKA, per germline (reference sequence).

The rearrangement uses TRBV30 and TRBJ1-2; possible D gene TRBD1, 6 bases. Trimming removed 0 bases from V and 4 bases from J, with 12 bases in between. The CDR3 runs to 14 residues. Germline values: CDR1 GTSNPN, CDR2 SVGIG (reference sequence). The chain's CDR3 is CAWSVAGVVYGYTF. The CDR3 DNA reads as TGTGCCTGGAGTGTGGCAGGGGTCGTCTATGGCTACACCTTC.

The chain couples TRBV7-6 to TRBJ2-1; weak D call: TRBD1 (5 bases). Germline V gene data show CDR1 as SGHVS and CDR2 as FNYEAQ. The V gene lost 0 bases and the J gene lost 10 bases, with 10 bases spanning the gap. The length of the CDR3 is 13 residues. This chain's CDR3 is CASSLAEGVEQFF. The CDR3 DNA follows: TGTGCCAGCAGCTTAGCCGAAGGGGTCGAGCAGTTCTTC.

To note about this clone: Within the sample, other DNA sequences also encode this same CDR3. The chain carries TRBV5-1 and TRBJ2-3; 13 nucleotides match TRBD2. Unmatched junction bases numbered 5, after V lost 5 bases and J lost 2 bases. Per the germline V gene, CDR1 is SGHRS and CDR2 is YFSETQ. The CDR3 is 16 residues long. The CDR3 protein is CASRSGLAGDTDTQYF. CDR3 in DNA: TGCGCCAGCAGATCCGGACTAGCGGGGGACACAGATACGCAGTATTTT.

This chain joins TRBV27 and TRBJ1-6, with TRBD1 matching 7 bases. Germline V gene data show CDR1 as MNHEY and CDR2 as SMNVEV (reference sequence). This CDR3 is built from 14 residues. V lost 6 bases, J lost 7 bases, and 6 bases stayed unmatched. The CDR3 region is CASSLTGSNSPLHF. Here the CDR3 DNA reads TGTGCCAGCAGCCTGACAGGGAGCAATTCACCCCTCCACTTT.

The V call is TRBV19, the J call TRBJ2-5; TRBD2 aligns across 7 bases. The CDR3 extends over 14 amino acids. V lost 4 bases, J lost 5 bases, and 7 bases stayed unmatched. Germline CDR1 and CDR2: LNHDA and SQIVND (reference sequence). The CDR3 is CASSRGGEMETQYF. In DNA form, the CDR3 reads TGTGCCAGTAGTAGGGGGGGAGAAATGGAGACCCAGTACTTC.

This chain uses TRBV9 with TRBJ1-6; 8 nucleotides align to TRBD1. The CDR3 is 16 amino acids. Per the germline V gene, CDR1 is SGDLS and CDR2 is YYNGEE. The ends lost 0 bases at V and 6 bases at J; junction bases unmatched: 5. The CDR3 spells CASSVDGTGFNSPLHF. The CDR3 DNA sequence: TGTGCCAGCAGCGTAGACGGGACAGGTTTTAATTCACCCCTCCACTTT.

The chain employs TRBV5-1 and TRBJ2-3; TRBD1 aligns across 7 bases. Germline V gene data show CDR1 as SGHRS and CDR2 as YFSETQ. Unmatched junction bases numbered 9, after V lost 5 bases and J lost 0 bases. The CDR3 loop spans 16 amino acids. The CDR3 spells CASSLGQTSSTDTQYF. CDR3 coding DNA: TGCGCCAGCAGTCTGGGACAGACTTCTAGCACAGATACGCAGTATTTT. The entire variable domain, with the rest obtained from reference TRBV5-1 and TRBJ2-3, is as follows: KAGVTQTPRYLIKTRGQQVTLSCSPISGHRSVSWYQQTPGQGLQFLFEYFSETQRNKGNFPGRFSGRQFSNSRSEMNVSTLELGDSALYLCASSLGQTSSTDTQYFGPGTRLTVL.

The CDR3: CASSLLAGGIMDTQYF. Written as DNA, the CDR3 is TGTGCCAGCAGCTTACTAGCGGGAGGCATCATGGATACGCAGTATTTT. The chain uses TRBV11-2 and TRBJ2-3; 11 positions agree with TRBD2. CDR3 length equals 16 residues. The V gene's germline CDR1 is SGHAT and CDR2 FQNNGV. Trimming at V came to 2 bases and at J to 6 bases, leaving 7 bases not matched to a gene.

The CDR3 reads CASSAREKGATGNTIYF. CDR3 DNA sequence: TGTGCCAGCAGTGCCCGGGAGAAGGGGGCAACTGGAAACACCATATATTTT. J is TRBJ1-3 and V is TRBV6-4; TRBD1 matches at 7 bases. Germline V gene lookup returns CDR1 MRHNA and CDR2 SNTAGT. CDR3 length: 17 residues. V was clipped by 4 bases and J by 2 bases; unmatched bases: 11.

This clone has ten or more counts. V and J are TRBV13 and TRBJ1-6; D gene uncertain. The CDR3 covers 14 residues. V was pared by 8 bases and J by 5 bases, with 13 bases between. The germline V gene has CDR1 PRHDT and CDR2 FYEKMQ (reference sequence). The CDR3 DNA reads TGTGCCAGCCGCGGTTTAGGTGATAATTCACCCCTCCACTTT. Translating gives CASRGLGDNSPLHF.